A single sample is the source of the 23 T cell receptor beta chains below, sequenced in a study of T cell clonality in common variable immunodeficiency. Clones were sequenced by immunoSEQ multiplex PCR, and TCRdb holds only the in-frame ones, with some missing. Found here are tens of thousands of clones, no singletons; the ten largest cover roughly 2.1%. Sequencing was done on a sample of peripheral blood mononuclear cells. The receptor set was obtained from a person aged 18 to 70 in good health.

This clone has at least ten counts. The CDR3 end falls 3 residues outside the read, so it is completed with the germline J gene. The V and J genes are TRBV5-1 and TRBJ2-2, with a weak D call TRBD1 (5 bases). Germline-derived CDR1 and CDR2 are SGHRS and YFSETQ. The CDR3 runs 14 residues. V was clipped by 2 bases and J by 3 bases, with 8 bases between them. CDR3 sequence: CASSLGVHTGELFF. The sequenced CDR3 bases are TGCGCCAGCAGCTTAGGGGTGCACACCGGGGAG.

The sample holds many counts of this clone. CDR3 loop: CASSIDGRGSRSEAFF. The sequenced part of the CDR3 DNA is TGTGCCAGTAGTATAGATGGGCGGGGGAGTAGGTCTGAA. The V call is TRBV19, the J call TRBJ1-1, with D perhaps matching TRBD1 (5 bases). The read comes to an end 3 residues before the CDR3 does, leaving the germline J gene to fill in the end. Germline CDR1 reads LNHDA; CDR2 reads SQIVND (reference sequence). Trimming shortened V by 0 bases and J by 6 bases, and 17 bases separated the two germline ends. CDR3 size: 16 residues.

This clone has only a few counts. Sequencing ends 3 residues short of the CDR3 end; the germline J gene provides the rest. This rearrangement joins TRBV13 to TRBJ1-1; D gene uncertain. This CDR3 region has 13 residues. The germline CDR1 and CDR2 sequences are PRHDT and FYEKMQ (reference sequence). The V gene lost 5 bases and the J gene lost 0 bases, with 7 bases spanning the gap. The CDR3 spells CASSRYLNTEAFF. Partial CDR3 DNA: TGTGCCAGCAGCCGATACTTGAACACTGAA.

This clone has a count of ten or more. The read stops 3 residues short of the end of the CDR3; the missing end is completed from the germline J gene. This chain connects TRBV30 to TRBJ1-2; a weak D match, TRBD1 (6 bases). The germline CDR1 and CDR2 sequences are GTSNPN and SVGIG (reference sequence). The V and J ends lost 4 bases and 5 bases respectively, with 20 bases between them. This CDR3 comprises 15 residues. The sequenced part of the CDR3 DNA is TGTGCCTGGATCCCTGAACGGGGGGCAGGTTATGGC. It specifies CAWIPERGAGYG. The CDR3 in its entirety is CAWIPERGAGYGYTF.

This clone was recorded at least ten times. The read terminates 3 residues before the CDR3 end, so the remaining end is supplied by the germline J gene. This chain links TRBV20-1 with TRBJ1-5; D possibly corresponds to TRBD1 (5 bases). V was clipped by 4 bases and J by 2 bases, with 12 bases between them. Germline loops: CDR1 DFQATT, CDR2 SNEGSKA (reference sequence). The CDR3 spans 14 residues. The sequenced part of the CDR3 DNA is TGCAGTGCTATCGAGGGGAAGGGCAATCAGCCC. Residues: CSAIEGKGNQP. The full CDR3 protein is CSAIEGKGNQPQHF.

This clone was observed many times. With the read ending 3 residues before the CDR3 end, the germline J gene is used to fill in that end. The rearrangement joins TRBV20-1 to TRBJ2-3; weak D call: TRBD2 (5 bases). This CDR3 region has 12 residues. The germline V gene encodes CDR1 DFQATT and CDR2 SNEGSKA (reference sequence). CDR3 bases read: TGCAGTGCTAGCGGGGAAGGAGAGACG. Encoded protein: CSASGEGET. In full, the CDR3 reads CSASGEGETQYF.

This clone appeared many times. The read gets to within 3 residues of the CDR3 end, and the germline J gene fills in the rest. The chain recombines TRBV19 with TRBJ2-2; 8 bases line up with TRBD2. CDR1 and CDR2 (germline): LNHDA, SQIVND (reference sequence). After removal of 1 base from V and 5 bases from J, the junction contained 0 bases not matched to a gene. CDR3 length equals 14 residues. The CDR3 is CASSIVAGTGELFF. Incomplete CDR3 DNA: TGTGCCAGTAGTATAGTAGCGGGGACCGGGGAG. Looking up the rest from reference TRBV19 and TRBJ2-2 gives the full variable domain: DGGITQSPKYLFRKEGQNVTLSCEQNLNHDAMYWYRQDPGQGLRLIYYSQIVNDFQKGDIAEGYSVSREKKESFPLTVTSAQKNPTAFYLCASSIVAGTGELFFGEGSRLTVL.

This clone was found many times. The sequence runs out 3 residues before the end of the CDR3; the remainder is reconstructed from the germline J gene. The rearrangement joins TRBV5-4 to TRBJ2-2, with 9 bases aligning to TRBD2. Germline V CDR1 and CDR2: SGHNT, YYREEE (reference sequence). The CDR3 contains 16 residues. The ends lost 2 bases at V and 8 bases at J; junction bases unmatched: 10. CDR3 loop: CASSLLQRGDRGELFF. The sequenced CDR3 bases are TGTGCCAGCAGCTTACTACAGCGGGGGGATAGAGGGGAG.

The CDR3 protein is CASSSPQGNTEAFF. CDR3 DNA, as far as it was read: TGTGCCAGCTCCTCCCCCCAGGGGAACACTGAA. The chain has TRBV18 and TRBJ1-1, with a possible D match to TRBD1 (5 bases). The read ends 3 residues early relative to the CDR3; the germline J gene fills the gap. Germline values: CDR1 KGHSH, CDR2 LQKENI. The length of the CDR3 is 14 residues. The germline V and J ends were trimmed by 6 bases and 1 base, with 12 bases remaining between them.

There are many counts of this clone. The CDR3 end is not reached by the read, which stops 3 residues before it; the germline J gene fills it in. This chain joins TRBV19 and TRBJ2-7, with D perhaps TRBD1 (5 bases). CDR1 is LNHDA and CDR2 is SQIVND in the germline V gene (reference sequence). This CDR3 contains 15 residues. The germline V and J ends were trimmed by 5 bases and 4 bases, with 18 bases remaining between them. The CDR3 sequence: CASSAPGRALYEQYF. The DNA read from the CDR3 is TGTGCCAGTAGTGCCCCCGGCAGGGCATTGTACGAG. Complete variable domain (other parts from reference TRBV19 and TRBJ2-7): DGGITQSPKYLFRKEGQNVTLSCEQNLNHDAMYWYRQDPGQGLRLIYYSQIVNDFQKGDIAEGYSVSREKKESFPLTVTSAQKNPTAFYLCASSAPGRALYEQYFGPGTRLTVT.

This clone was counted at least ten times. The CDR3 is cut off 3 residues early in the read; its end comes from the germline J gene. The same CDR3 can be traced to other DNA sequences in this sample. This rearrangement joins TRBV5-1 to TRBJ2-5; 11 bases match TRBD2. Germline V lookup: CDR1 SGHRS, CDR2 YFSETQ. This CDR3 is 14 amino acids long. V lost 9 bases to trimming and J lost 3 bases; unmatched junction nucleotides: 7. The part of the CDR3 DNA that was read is TGCGCCACCAACCAGGGACTAGCGGAAGAGACC. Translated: CATNQGLAEET. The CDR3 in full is CATNQGLAEETQYF.

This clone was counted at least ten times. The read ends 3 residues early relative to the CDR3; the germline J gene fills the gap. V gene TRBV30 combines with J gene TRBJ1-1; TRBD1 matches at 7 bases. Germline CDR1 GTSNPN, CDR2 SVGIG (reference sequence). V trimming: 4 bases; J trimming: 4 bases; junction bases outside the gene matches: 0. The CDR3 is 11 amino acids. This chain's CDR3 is CAWKGATEAFF. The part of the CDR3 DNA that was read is TGTGCCTGGAAGGGGGCCACTGAA.

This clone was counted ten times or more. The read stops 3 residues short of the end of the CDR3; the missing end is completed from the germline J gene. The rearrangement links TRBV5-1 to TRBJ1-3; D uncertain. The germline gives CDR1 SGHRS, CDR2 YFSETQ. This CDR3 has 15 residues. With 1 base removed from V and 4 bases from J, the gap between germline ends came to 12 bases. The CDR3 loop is CASSLNPEAGNTIYF. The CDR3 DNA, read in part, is TGCGCCAGCAGCTTGAACCCCGAAGCGGGAAACACC.

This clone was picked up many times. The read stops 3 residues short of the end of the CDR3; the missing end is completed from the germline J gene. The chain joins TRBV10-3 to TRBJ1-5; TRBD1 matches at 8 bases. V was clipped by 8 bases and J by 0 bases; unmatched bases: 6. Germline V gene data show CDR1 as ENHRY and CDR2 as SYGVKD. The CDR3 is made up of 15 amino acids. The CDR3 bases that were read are TGTGCCATCGGCCAGGGGGCCGATAGCAATCAGCCC. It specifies CAIGQGADSNQP. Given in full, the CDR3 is CAIGQGADSNQPQHF.

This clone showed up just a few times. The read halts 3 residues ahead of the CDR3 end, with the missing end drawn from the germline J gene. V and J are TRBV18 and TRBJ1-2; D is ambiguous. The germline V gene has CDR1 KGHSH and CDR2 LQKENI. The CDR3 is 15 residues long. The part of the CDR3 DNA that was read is TGTGCCAGCTCAACAAGCGGGAGTAACTCCTACGAC. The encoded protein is CASSTSGSNSYD. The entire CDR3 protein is CASSTSGSNSYDYTF.

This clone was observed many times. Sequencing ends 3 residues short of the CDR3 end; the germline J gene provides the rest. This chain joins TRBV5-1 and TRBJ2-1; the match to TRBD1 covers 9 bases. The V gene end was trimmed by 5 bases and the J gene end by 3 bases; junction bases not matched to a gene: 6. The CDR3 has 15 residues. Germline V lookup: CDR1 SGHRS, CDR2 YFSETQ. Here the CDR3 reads CASRGLTGGYNEQFF. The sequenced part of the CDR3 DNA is TGCGCCAGCAGGGGACTGACAGGGGGCTACAATGAG.

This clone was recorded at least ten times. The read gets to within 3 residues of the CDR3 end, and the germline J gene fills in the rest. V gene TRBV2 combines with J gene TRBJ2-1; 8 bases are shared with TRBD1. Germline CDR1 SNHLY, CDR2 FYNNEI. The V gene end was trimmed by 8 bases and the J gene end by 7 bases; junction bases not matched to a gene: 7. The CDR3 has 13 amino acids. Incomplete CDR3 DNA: TGTGCCAGCTCGGGACAGGCAGGGAATGAG. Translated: CASSGQAGNE. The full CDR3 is CASSGQAGNEQFF.

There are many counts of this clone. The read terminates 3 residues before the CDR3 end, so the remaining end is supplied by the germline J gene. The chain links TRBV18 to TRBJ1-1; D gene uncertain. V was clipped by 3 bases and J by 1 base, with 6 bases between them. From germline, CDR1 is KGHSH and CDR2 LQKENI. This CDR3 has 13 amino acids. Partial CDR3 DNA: TGTGCCAGCTCACCGGCGGGGAACACTGAA. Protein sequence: CASSPAGNTE. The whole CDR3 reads CASSPAGNTEAFF.

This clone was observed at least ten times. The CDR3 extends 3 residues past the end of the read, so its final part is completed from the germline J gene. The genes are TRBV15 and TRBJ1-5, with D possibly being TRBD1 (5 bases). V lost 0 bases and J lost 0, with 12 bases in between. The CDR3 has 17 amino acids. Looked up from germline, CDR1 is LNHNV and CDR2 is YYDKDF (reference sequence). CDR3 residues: CATSREWAGNSNQPQHF. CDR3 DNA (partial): TGTGCCACCAGCAGAGAGTGGGCAGGGAATAGCAATCAGCCC. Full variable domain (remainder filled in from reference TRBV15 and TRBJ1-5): DAMVIQNPRYQVTQFGKPVTLSCSQTLNHNVMYWYQQKSSQAPKLLFHYYDKDFNNEADTPDNFQSRRPNTSFCFLDIRSPGLGDTAMYLCATSREWAGNSNQPQHFGDGTRLSIL.

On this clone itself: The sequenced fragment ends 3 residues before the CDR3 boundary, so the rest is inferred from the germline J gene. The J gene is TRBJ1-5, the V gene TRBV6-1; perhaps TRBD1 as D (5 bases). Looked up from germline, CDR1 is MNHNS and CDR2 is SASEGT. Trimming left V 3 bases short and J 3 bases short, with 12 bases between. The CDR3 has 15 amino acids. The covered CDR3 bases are TGTGCCAGCAGTGAGAGTTGGGGCACCAATCAGCCC. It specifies CASSESWGTNQP. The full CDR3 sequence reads CASSESWGTNQPQHF.

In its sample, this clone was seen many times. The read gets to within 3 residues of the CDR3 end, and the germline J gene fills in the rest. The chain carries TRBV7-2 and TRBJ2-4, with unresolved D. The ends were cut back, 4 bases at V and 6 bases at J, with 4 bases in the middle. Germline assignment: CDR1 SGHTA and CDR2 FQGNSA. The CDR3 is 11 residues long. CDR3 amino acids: CASSSGNIQYF. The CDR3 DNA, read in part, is TGTGCCAGCAGCTCGGGAAACATT.

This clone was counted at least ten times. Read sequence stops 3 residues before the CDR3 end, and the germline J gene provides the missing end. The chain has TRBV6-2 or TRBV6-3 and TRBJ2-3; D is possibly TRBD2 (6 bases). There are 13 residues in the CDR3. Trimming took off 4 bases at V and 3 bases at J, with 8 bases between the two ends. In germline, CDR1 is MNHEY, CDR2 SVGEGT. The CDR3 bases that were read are TGTGCCAGCAGTTTGGGGGGAACAGATACG. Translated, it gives CASSLGGTDT. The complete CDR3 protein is CASSLGGTDTQYF.

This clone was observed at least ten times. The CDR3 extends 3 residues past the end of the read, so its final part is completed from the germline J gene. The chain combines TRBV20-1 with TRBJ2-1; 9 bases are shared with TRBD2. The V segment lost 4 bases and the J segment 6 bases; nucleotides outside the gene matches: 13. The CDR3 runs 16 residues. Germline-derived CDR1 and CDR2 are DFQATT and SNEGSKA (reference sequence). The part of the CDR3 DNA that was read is TGCAGTGCTATGGTATGGGGACTAGCCGCAGTCAATGAG. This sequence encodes CSAMVWGLAAVNE. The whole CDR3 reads CSAMVWGLAAVNEQFF.